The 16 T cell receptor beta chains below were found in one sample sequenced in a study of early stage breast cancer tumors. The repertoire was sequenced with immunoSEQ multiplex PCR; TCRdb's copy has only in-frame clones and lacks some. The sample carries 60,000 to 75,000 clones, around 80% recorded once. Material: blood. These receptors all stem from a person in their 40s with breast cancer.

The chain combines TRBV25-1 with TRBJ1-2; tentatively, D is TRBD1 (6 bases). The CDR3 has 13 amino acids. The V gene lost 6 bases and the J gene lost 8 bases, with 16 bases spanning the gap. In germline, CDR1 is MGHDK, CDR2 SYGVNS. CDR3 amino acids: CASSPGGGRGYTF. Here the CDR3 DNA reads TGTGCCAGCAGCCCCGGGGGCGGGCGAGGCTACACCTTC.

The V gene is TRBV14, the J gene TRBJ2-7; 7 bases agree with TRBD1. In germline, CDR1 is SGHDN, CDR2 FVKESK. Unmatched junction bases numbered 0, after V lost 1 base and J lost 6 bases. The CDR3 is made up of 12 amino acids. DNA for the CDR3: TGTGCCAGCAGCCAAGGACAGGGCGAGCAGTACTTC. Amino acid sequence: CASSQGQGEQYF.

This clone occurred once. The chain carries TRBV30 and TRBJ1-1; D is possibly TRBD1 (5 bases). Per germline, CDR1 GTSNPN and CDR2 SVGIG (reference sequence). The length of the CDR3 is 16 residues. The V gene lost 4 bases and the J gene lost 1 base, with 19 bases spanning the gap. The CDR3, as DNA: TGTGCCTGGAACCGACCGGAGGGGCGGACGAACACTGAAGCTTTCTTT. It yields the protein CAWNRPEGRTNTEAFF.

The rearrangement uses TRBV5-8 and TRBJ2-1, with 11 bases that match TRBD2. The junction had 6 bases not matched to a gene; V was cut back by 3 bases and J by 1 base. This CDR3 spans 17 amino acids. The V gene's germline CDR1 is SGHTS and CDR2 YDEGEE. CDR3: CASSSTRTSGSYNEQFF. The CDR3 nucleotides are TGTGCCAGCAGCTCAACGCGGACTAGCGGGTCCTACAATGAGCAGTTCTTC.

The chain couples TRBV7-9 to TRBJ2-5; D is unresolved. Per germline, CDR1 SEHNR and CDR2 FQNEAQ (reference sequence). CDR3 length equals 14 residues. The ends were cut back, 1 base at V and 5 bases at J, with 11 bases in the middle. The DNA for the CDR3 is TGTGCCAGCAGCTTAGATCGAGCTGTGGAGACCCAGTACTTC. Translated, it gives CASSLDRAVETQYF.

CDR3 DNA sequence: TGTGCCAGCAGCCTCACCCTCAGCGACGAGCAGTACTTC. This encodes CASSLTLSDEQYF. The chain links TRBV7-3 to TRBJ2-7; D uncertain. V lost 5 bases and J 5 bases, leaving 13 bases between the germline ends. The CDR3 consists of 13 residues. Looked up from germline, CDR1 is SGHTA and CDR2 is FQGTGA.

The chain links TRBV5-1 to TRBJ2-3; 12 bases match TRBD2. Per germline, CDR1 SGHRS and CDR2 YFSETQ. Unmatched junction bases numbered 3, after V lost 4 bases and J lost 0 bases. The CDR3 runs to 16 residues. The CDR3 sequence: CASSASGRASTDTQYF. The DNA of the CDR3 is TGCGCCAGCAGCGCTAGCGGGAGGGCTAGCACAGATACGCAGTATTTT.

This CDR3 reads CASSSGRPVYEQYF. The CDR3 bases are TGTGCCAGCTCGTCAGGGAGGCCGGTTTACGAGCAGTACTTC. The chain employs TRBV18 and TRBJ2-7; D might be TRBD2 (6 bases). The V and J ends lost 6 bases and 4 bases respectively, with 16 bases between them. This CDR3 has 14 residues. Germline V gene lookup returns CDR1 KGHSH and CDR2 LQKENI.

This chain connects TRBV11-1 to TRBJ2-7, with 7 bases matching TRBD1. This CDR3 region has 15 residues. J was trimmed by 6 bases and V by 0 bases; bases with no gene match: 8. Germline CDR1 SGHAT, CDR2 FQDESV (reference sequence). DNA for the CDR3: TGTGCCAGCAGCTTAGCGGGTGGGACAGTTGGCGAGCAGTACTTC. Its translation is CASSLAGGTVGEQYF.

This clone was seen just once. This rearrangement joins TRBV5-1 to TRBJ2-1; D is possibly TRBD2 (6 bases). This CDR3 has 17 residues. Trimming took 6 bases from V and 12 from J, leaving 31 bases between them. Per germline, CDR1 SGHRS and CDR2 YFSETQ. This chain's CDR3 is CASKFIRGKEVLTGQFF. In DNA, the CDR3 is TGCGCCAGCAAGTTCATCCGGGGGAAGGAGGTTTTAACGGGGCAGTTCTTC. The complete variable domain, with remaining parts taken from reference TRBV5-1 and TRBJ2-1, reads KAGVTQTPRYLIKTRGQQVTLSCSPISGHRSVSWYQQTPGQGLQFLFEYFSETQRNKGNFPGRFSGRQFSNSRSEMNVSTLELGDSALYLCASKFIRGKEVLTGQFFGPGTRLTVL.

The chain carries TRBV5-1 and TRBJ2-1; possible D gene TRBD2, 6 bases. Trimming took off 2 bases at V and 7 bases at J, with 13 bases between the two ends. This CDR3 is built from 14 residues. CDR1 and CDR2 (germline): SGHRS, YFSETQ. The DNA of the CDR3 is TGCGCCAGCAGCTTCGGGGGTACGGTGAATGAGCAGTTCTTC. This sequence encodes CASSFGGTVNEQFF.

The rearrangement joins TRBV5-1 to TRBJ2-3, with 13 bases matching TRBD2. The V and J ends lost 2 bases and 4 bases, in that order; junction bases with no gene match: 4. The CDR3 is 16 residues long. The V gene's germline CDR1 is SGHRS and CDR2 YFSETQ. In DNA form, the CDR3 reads TGCGCCAGCAGCTTACCGGGACTAGCGGGGTCAGATACGCAGTATTTT. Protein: CASSLPGLAGSDTQYF.

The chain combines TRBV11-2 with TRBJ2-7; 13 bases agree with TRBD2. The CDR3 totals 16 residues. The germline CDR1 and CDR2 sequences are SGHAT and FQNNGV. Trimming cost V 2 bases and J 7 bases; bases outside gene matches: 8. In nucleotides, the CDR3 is TGTGCCAGCAGCTTATGGACTAGCGGGAGTCTAGGGGAGCAGTACTTC. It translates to CASSLWTSGSLGEQYF.

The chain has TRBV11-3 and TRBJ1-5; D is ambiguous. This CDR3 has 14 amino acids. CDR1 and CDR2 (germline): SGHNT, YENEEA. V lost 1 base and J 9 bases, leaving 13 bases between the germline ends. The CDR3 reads CASSLGAAGRPQHF. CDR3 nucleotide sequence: TGTGCCAGCAGCTTAGGGGCAGCTGGGAGGCCCCAGCATTTT. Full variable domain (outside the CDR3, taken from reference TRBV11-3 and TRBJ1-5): EAGVVQSPRYKIIEKKQPVAFWCNPISGHNTLYWYLQNLGQGPELLIRYENEEAVDDSQLPKDRFSAERLKGVDSTLKIQPAELGDSAVYLCASSLGAAGRPQHFGDGTRLSIL.

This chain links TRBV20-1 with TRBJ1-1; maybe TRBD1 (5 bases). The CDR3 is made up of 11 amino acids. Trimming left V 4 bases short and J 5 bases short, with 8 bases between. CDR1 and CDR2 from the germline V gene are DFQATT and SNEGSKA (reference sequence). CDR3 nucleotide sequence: TGCAGTGCTAAAGGGGTGACTGAAGCTTTCTTT. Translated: CSAKGVTEAFF.

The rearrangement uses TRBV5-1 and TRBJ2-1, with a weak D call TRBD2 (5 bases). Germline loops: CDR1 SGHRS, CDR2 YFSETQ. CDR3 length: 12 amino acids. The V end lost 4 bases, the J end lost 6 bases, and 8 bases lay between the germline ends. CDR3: CASSETSNEQFF. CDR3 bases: TGCGCCAGCAGCGAAACTAGCAATGAGCAGTTCTTC.